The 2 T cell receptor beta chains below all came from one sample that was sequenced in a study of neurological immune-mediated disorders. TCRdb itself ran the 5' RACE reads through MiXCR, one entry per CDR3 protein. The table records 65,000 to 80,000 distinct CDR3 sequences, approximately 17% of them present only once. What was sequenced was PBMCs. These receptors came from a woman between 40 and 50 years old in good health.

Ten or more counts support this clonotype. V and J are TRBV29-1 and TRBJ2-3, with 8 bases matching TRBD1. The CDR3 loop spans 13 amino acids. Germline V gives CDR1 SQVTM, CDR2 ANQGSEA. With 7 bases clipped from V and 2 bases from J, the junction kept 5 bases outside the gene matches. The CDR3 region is CSAGQGFTDTQYF. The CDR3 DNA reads TGCAGCGCCGGACAGGGATTCACAGATACGCAGTATTTT.

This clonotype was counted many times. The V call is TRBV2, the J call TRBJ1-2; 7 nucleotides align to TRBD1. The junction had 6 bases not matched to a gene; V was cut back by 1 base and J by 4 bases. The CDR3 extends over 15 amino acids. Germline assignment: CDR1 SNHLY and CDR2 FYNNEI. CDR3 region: CASSEGEGAVYGYTF. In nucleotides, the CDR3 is TGTGCCAGCAGTGAAGGGGAGGGGGCGGTCTATGGCTACACCTTC. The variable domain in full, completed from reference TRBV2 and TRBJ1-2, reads EPEVTQTPSHQVTQMGQEVILRCVPISNHLYFYWYRQILGQKVEFLVSFYNNEISEKSEIFDDQFSVERPDGSNFTLKIRSTKLEDSAMYFCASSEGEGAVYGYTFGSGTRLTVV.